This TCR beta chain originates from a study of blood T cells in healthy people across ages. This clonotype has just a few counts. This CDR3 comprises 15 residues. The V gene lost 3 bases and the J gene lost 5 bases, with 14 bases spanning the gap. CDR1 is MDHEN, CDR2 SYDVKM, per germline. Alongside a J-beta primer mix, a sample-barcoded 5' primer served in a second PCR lasting roughly 7 to 12 cycles. One entry per CDR3 protein, called by TCRdb with MiXCR from the 5' RACE reads. The sample yields about 1.4 million distinct CDR3 sequences, approximately 59% seen once. The sequence came from a man between 18 and 29 years old in good health. This chain uses TRBV28 with TRBJ2-1; D is unresolved. Sequenced material: blood. CDR3 in DNA: TGTGCCAGCAGTTTCATCCAGAGGTTTGACAATGAGCAGTTCTTC. Protein: CASSFIQRFDNEQFF.